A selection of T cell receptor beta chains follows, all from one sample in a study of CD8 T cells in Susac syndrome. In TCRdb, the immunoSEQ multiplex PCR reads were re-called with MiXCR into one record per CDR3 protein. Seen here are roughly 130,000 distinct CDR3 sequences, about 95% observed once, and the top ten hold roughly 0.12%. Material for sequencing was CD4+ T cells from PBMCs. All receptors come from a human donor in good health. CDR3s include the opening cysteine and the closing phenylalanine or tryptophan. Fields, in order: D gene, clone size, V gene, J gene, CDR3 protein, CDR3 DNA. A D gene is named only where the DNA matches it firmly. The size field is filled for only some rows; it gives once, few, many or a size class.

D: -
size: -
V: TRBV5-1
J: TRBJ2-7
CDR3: CASSLGTLAYEQYF
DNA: TGCGCCAGCAGCCTAGGGACGCTAGCCTACGAGCAGTACTTC

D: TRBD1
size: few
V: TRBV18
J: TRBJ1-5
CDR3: CASSTTGDQPQHF
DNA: TGTGCCAGCTCAACCACAGGGGATCAGCCCCAGCATTTT

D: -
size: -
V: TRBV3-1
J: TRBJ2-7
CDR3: CASSQDAVRFYEQYF
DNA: TGTGCCAGCAGCCAAGATGCGGTTAGATTCTACGAGCAGTACTTC

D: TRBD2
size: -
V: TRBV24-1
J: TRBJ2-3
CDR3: CATSDLAGVDTDTQYF
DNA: TGTGCCACCAGTGACCTAGCGGGAGTCGATACAGATACGCAGTATTTT

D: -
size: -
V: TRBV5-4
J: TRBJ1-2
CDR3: CASSSAAVNYGYTF
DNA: TGTGCCAGCAGCTCAGCGGCAGTTAACTATGGCTACACCTTC

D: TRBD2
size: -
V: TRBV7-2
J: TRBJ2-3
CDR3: CASSPRTRVAGTDTQYF
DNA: TGTGCCAGCAGCCCCAGGACTAGGGTTGCCGGCACAGATACGCAGTATTTT

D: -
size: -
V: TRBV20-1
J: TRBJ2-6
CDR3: CSARRSSGANVLTF
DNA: TGCAGTGCTAGACGTAGCTCTGGGGCCAACGTCCTGACTTTC

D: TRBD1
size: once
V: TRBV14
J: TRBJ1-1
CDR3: CASSPLRGQVNTEAFF
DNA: TGTGCCAGCAGCCCACTCCGGGGACAGGTGAACACTGAAGCTTTCTTT

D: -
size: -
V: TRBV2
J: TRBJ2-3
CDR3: CASRSEITDTQYF
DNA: TGTGCCAGCAGATCAGAAATCACAGATACGCAGTATTTT

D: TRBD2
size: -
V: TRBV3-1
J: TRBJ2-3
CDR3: CASSQDPYASGSTSTDTQYF
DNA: TGTGCCAGCAGCCAAGATCCGTACGCTAGCGGGTCTACTAGCACAGATACGCAGTATTTT

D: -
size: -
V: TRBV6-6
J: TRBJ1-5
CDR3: CASTQRGGQPQHF
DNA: TGTGCCAGCACCCAACGGGGAGGACAGCCCCAGCATTTT

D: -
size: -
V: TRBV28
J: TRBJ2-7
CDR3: CASSPPPAYEQYF
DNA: TGTGCCAGCAGTCCCCCCCCGGCCTACGAGCAGTACTTC

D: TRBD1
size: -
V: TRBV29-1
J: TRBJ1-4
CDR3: CSAETGGNEKLFF
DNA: TGCAGCGCCGAGACAGGGGGCAATGAAAAACTGTTTTTT

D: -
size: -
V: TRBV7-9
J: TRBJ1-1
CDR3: CASSLEAGRVAEAFF
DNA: TGTGCCAGCAGCTTAGAGGCAGGGAGGGTGGCTGAAGCTTTCTTT

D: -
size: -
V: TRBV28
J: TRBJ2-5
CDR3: CASRITTKHAQYF
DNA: TGTGCCAGCAGAATCACGACCAAGCATGCCCAGTACTTC